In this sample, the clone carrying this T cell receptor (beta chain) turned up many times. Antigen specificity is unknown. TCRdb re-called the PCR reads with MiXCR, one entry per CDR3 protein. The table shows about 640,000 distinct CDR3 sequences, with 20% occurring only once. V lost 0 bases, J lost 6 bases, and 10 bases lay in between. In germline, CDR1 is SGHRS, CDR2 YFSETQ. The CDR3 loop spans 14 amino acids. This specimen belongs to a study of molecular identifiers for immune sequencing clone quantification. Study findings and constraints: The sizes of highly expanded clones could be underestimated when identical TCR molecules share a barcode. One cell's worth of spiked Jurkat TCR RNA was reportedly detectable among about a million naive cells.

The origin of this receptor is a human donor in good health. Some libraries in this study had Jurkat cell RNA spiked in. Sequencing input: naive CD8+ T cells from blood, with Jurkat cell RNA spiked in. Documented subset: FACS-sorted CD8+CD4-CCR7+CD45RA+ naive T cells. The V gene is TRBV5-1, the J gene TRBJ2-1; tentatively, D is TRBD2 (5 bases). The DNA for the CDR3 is TGCGCCAGCAGCTTGGACGCGGGTCCCAATGAGCAGTTCTTC. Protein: CASSLDAGPNEQFF.